One sample yielded the 29 T cell receptor beta chains listed below, sequenced in a study of regulatory T cells in long-lasting Graves disease. Arm-PCR of CDR3 regions and iRepertoire HTBI primers were used to build TCR beta libraries. TCRdb processed the multiplex PCR reads anew with MiXCR; each CDR3 protein has one entry. The sample includes 400,000 to 450,000 distinct CDR3 sequences, roughly a quarter of them seen just once. As for time point: persistent/refractory GD, antithyroid drugs over 5 years with positive TRAb. From PBMCs, RNA was extracted and then used to make the TCR library. The starting material was peripheral blood mononuclear cells (PBMCs), obtained when the disease was refractory, from a patient treated with antithyroid drugs. The receptor set was obtained from a female donor with Graves disease.

This clonotype has at least ten counts. The V call is TRBV10-2, the J call TRBJ1-2; D unresolved. Trimming cost V 2 bases and J 2 bases, with 9 bases left between them. CDR3 length equals 14 residues. In germline, CDR1 is WSHSY, CDR2 SAAADI. Written as DNA, the CDR3 is TGCGCCAGCAGTGAGAAGGGAATAAACTATGGCTACACCTTC. Translating it yields CASSEKGINYGYTF.

This clonotype was found many times. The V and J genes are TRBV7-2 and TRBJ1-2, with unresolved D. The CDR3 spans 13 residues. Trimming stripped 4 bases from V and 3 bases from J, with 9 bases between. CDR1 is SGHTA, CDR2 FQGNSA, per germline. CDR3 in amino acids: CASSSLGDYGYTF. Here the CDR3 DNA reads TGTGCCAGCAGCTCCCTTGGGGACTATGGCTACACCTTC.

This clonotype was seen more than once but under ten times. This chain joins TRBV3-1 and TRBJ2-7, with D perhaps matching TRBD1 or TRBD2 (6 bases each). CDR3 length equals 13 residues. Trimming pared 4 bases from V and 6 bases from J, leaving 13 bases between. Germline lookup yields CDR1 LGHDT and CDR2 YNNKEL (reference sequence). Written as DNA, the CDR3 is TGTGCCAGCAGCCTACGGGGGACATCCGAGCAGTACTTC. Amino acid sequence: CASSLRGTSEQYF.

This clonotype was counted ten times or more. The chain recombines TRBV6-1 with TRBJ1-1; unclear D gene. The CDR3 totals 14 residues. The V and J ends lost 8 bases and 1 base respectively, with 14 bases between them. Germline V gives CDR1 MNHNS, CDR2 SASEGT. The CDR3 DNA reads TGTGCCAGCGAGGGTTGGAGGCAGAACACTGAAGCTTTCTTT. Its translation is CASEGWRQNTEAFF.

The V call is TRBV7-9, the J call TRBJ1-4, with TRBD1 matching over 7 bases. Germline assignment: CDR1 SEHNR and CDR2 FQNEAQ (reference sequence). V lost 5 bases and J lost 8; bases outside the gene matches: 8. The CDR3 covers 14 residues. CDR3 nucleotides: TGTGCCAGCAGCCCCGGACAGGTCGGCGAAAAACTGTTTTTT. This encodes CASSPGQVGEKLFF.

This clonotype was recorded many times. The V and J genes are TRBV6-1 and TRBJ1-1, with 9 positions matching TRBD1. The trim removed 6 bases at V and 5 bases at J, leaving 13 bases unmatched. This CDR3 region has 16 residues. CDR1 is MNHNS and CDR2 is SASEGT in the germline V gene. The CDR3 is CASRPPDRGRYTEAFF. The CDR3 region has the DNA TGTGCCAGCAGACCCCCGGACAGGGGACGGTATACTGAAGCTTTCTTT.

The chain carries TRBV7-2 and TRBJ2-7; D perhaps matches TRBD1 (7 bases). Trimming shortened V by 4 bases and J by 3 bases, and 16 bases separated the two germline ends. CDR3 size: 15 residues. The germline gives CDR1 SGHTA, CDR2 FQGNSA. Here the CDR3 DNA reads TGTGCCAGCAGCTCCGGGGGACAGATCTTCTACGAGCAGTACTTC. Its protein product is CASSSGGQIFYEQYF.

This clonotype has just a few counts. The rearrangement joins TRBV6-1 to TRBJ2-7; 7 bases match TRBD1. V was clipped by 10 bases and J by 5 bases; unmatched bases: 17. CDR1 MNHNS and CDR2 SASEGT come from the germline V gene. This CDR3 is built from 15 residues. CDR3 in DNA: TGTGCCACCACATTTGGAGCGACAGGGACCGACGAGCAGTACTTC. Its protein product is CATTFGATGTDEQYF.

The table lists this clonotype with a few counts. The CDR3 bases are TGTGCCAGTAGTCTAAAGACAGGAACCTCTGGAAACACCATATATTTT. It yields the protein CASSLKTGTSGNTIYF. The rearrangement uses TRBV19 and TRBJ1-3, with D possibly being TRBD1 (6 bases). Germline values: CDR1 LNHDA, CDR2 SQIVND (reference sequence). CDR3 length equals 16 residues. V was clipped by 5 bases and J by 0 bases, with 14 bases between them.

This clonotype was picked up many times. The chain links TRBV7-3 to TRBJ1-1; D may be TRBD1 (6 bases). The CDR3 length is 17 residues. From germline, CDR1 is SGHTA and CDR2 FQGTGA. Trimming removed 5 bases at V and 6 bases at J, with 25 bases between. The CDR3 sequence: CASSPDGRTAVDAEAFF. CDR3 DNA sequence: TGTGCCAGCAGCCCCGACGGACGGACAGCCGTTGACGCTGAAGCTTTCTTT. Full variable domain (rest looked up from reference TRBV7-3 and TRBJ1-1): GAGVSQTPSNKVTEKGKYVELRCDPISGHTALYWYRQSLGQGPEFLIYFQGTGAADDSGLPNDRFFAVRPEGSVSTLKIQRTERGDSAVYLCASSPDGRTAVDAEAFFGQGTRLTVV.

This clonotype has a count of ten or more. The chain joins TRBV2 to TRBJ2-4; D is possibly TRBD1 or TRBD2 (5 bases each). V lost 10 bases and J 8 bases, leaving 18 bases between the germline ends. Germline values: CDR1 SNHLY, CDR2 FYNNEI. The CDR3 covers 13 residues. CDR3 loop: CATQRGPTDIQYF. The CDR3 DNA sequence: TGTGCCACCCAGAGGGGACCGACAGACATTCAGTACTTC.

This clonotype was seen more than once but under ten times. CDR3 in DNA: TGTGCCAGCAGCGTAGATCTTAGCGGGAACACCGGGGAGCTGTTTTTT. It codes for CASSVDLSGNTGELFF. V usage is TRBV9 and J usage is TRBJ2-2; a possible D gene is TRBD2 (6 bases). The V gene's germline CDR1 is SGDLS and CDR2 YYNGEE. Trimming cost V 0 bases and J 1 base, with 10 bases left between them. The CDR3 contains 16 residues.

This clonotype was counted only a few times. The V and J genes are TRBV29-1 and TRBJ1-1; TRBD1 matches 9 bases. Germline CDR1 is SQVTM and CDR2 is ANQGSEA. Trimming at V came to 5 bases and at J to 3 bases, leaving 4 bases not matched to a gene. This CDR3 is 13 amino acids long. The CDR3 bases are TGCAGCGTTCGGACAGGGGAGGACACTGAAGCTTTCTTT. Translation gives CSVRTGEDTEAFF.

This clonotype was recorded many times. The chain joins TRBV28 to TRBJ1-1; D may be TRBD1 (5 bases). CDR3 length: 12 amino acids. Trimming cost V 3 bases and J 11 bases, with 13 bases left between them. Germline-derived CDR1 and CDR2 are MDHEN and SYDVKM. The CDR3 coding sequence is TGTGCCAGCAGTTTTGGCAGTCAGGGCGCTTTCTTT. Protein: CASSFGSQGAFF. Full variable domain (missing parts from reference TRBV28 and TRBJ1-1): DVKVTQSSRYLVKRTGEKVFLECVQDMDHENMFWYRQDPGLGLRLIYFSYDVKMKEKGDIPEGYSVSREKKERFSLILESASTNQTSMYLCASSFGSQGAFFGQGTRLTVV.

V usage is TRBV5-5 and J usage is TRBJ1-5; D uncertain. The CDR3 length is 14 residues. V dropped 0 bases and J dropped 5 bases, with 9 bases sitting between them. Germline V lookup: CDR1 SGHKS, CDR2 YYEKEE (reference sequence). CDR3 sequence: CASSLEGLDQPQHF. The CDR3 DNA reads as TGTGCCAGCAGCTTGGAGGGTTTGGATCAGCCCCAGCATTTT.

V and J are TRBV9 and TRBJ1-1; TRBD1 might be the D (5 bases). The CDR3 is 16 residues long. The V end lost 0 bases, the J end lost 1 base, and 13 bases lay between the germline ends. The V gene's germline CDR1 is SGDLS and CDR2 YYNGEE. CDR3 in amino acids: CASSVGDLWGNTEAFF. CDR3 nucleotide sequence: TGTGCCAGCAGCGTAGGGGACCTCTGGGGGAACACTGAAGCTTTCTTT.

This clonotype was detected only a few times. The rearrangement uses TRBV2 and TRBJ2-7, with no clear D. The CDR3 is 14 amino acids. Trimming left V 5 bases short and J 1 base short, with 12 bases between. Germline V lookup: CDR1 SNHLY, CDR2 FYNNEI. CDR3 loop: CASSYETKSYEQYF. In DNA, the CDR3 is TGTGCCAGCAGTTATGAAACCAAATCCTACGAGCAGTACTTC.

This sequence joins TRBV29-1 and TRBJ1-2, with D maybe TRBD1 (6 bases). The germline gives CDR1 SQVTM, CDR2 ANQGSEA. The CDR3 contains 12 residues. V was shortened by 2 bases and J by 4 bases, with 8 bases between the two germline ends. CDR3 loop: CSVERTVYGYTF. The CDR3, as DNA: TGCAGCGTTGAACGGACAGTCTATGGCTACACCTTC.

The V and J genes are TRBV6-1 and TRBJ1-1; no firm D call. Looked up from germline, CDR1 is MNHNS and CDR2 is SASEGT. Trimming left V 11 bases short and J 0 bases short, with 13 bases between. The CDR3 totals 13 residues. Written as DNA, the CDR3 is TGTGCCGGGAAGGAGGCACTGAACACTGAAGCTTTCTTT. Its translation: CAGKEALNTEAFF.

This clonotype was observed a handful of times. The gene calls are TRBV12-3 or TRBV12-4 and TRBJ2-7; 9 bases align to TRBD2. The V segment lost 5 bases and the J segment 1 base; nucleotides outside the gene matches: 12. The CDR3 is 17 amino acids. The CDR3, as DNA: TGTGCCAGCAGTATACGAAACCCGGGACTAGCATCCTACGAGCAGTACTTC. Protein: CASSIRNPGLASYEQYF.

Only a few counts were recorded for this clonotype. The chain links TRBV7-2 to TRBJ2-7, with 10 bases identical to TRBD2. This CDR3 spans 16 amino acids. V trimming: 3 bases; J trimming: 3 bases; junction bases outside the gene matches: 8. Germline V lookup: CDR1 SGHTA, CDR2 FQGNSA. The CDR3 protein is CASSLTSGRGLYEQYF. CDR3 in DNA: TGTGCCAGCAGCTTGACGAGCGGGAGGGGCCTCTACGAGCAGTACTTC.

This clonotype was picked up a small number of times. The CDR3 coding sequence is TGTGCCAGCAGTTACTCCCGCCTAGCGGGAGGGCCAGATACGCAGTATTTT. It is translated as CASSYSRLAGGPDTQYF. The chain has TRBV6-5 and TRBJ2-3; 12 positions agree with TRBD2. The CDR3 loop spans 17 amino acids. Unmatched junction bases numbered 5, after V lost 0 bases and J lost 4 bases. Germline-derived CDR1 and CDR2 are MNHEY and SVGAGI.

This clonotype showed up just a few times. The V and J genes are TRBV6-1 and TRBJ2-2; D call uncertain. The CDR3 totals 12 residues. V was clipped by 5 bases and J by 7 bases, with 8 bases between them. Germline V gene data show CDR1 as MNHNS and CDR2 as SASEGT. The CDR3 reads CASSQIFGELFF. CDR3 coding DNA: TGTGCCAGCAGTCAAATTTTCGGGGAGCTGTTTTTT.

This clonotype has more than one count but fewer than ten. The rearrangement uses TRBV2 and TRBJ1-5; D not resolved. The CDR3 consists of 15 residues. With 5 bases removed from V and 2 bases from J, the gap between germline ends came to 13 bases. Germline CDR1 is SNHLY and CDR2 is FYNNEI. The CDR3 sequence is CASSPANSGNQPQHF. CDR3 sequence (DNA): TGTGCCAGCAGTCCAGCTAATTCGGGCAATCAGCCCCAGCATTTT.

This clonotype appeared many times. This chain uses TRBV12-3 or TRBV12-4 with TRBJ1-1; possibly TRBD1 for D (5 bases). V was clipped by 5 bases and J by 5 bases, with 9 bases between them. This CDR3 region has 12 residues. In DNA, the CDR3 is TGTGCCAGCAGTCGGGGCATTACTGAAGCTTTCTTT. It encodes CASSRGITEAFF.

This clonotype was seen only a few times. This sequence joins TRBV20-1 and TRBJ2-7; D call uncertain. Germline V gives CDR1 DFQATT, CDR2 SNEGSKA (reference sequence). The CDR3 runs 14 residues. The V end was cut by 3 bases, the J end by 3 bases, with 15 bases between. The CDR3 DNA follows: TGCAGTGCTAGTAGTTTGGGCAGCAACTACGAGCAGTACTTC. Amino acid sequence: CSASSLGSNYEQYF.

This clonotype was counted once. The V gene is TRBV3-1, the J gene TRBJ1-3; D uncertain. V was trimmed by 0 bases and J by 4 bases, leaving 13 bases between them. The CDR3 runs 16 residues. CDR1 and CDR2 from the germline V gene are LGHDT and YNNKEL (reference sequence). This chain's CDR3 is CASSQEAGTRGNTIYF. In DNA, the CDR3 is TGTGCCAGCAGCCAAGAAGCGGGAACAAGGGGAAACACCATATATTTT.

This clonotype was recorded many times. This rearrangement joins TRBV20-1 to TRBJ2-5, with 10 bases that match TRBD2. V shed 2 bases and J 2 bases; nucleotides not matched to a gene: 5. This CDR3 has 15 residues. Germline V CDR1 and CDR2: DFQATT, SNEGSKA (reference sequence). The CDR3 loop is CSARQTSGLQETQYF. The CDR3 region has the DNA TGCAGTGCTAGACAGACTAGCGGGCTTCAAGAGACCCAGTACTTC.

The chain combines TRBV15 with TRBJ1-5, with no clear D. The CDR3 loop spans 14 amino acids. The V gene lost 5 bases and the J gene lost 4 bases, with 12 bases spanning the gap. Per the germline V gene, CDR1 is LNHNV and CDR2 is YYDKDF (reference sequence). The CDR3 nucleotides are TGTGCCACCAGCTTGCCAGGTTTTAATCAGCCCCAGCATTTT. The encoded protein is CATSLPGFNQPQHF.